The 15 T cell receptor beta chains listed next were all sequenced from one sample in a study of T-cell reconstitution after alpha-beta-depleted transplantation in children. Library preparation (for TCRbeta) was performed with unique molecular identifiers. Using its own MiXCR run on the PCR reads, TCRdb lists one record per CDR3 protein. Of hundreds of thousands of distinct CDR3 sequences in the sample, under 15% were seen once. The sequenced sample was PBMCs, mostly from graft donor cells, obtained 360 days after TCRalphabeta/CD19-depleted stem cell transplant. All receptors come from a male patient aged 10 to 17 who had a stem cell transplant for acute myeloid leukemia, so the T cells may come from the graft donor.

This clonotype was recorded a few times. The CDR3 here is CASSPRSGGNEQFF. The CDR3 DNA follows: TGTGCCAGCAGCCCGAGGTCAGGGGGCAATGAGCAGTTCTTC. The chain combines TRBV7-9 with TRBJ2-1; 7 positions match TRBD1. CDR3 length equals 14 residues. CDR1 and CDR2 from the germline V gene are SEHNR and FQNEAQ (reference sequence). Trimming at V came to 5 bases and at J to 6 bases, leaving 7 bases not matched to a gene.

This clonotype appeared many times. This rearrangement joins TRBV28 to TRBJ1-1; possible D gene TRBD1, 6 bases. Germline loops: CDR1 MDHEN, CDR2 SYDVKM. This CDR3 is built from 14 residues. The ends were cut back, 5 bases at V and 3 bases at J, with 13 bases in the middle. CDR3: CASSLLGADTEAFF. The CDR3 nucleotides are TGTGCCAGCAGTCTATTGGGGGCGGACACTGAAGCTTTCTTT.

This clonotype turned up a few times. V and J are TRBV29-1 and TRBJ2-7, with 10 bases fitting TRBD1. The J segment lost 2 bases and the V segment lost 7 bases, leaving 5 bases of the junction unmatched. Germline V CDR1 and CDR2: SQVTM, ANQGSEA. The CDR3 has 13 amino acids. CDR3 bases: TGCAGCGCCGGGACAGGGGATGCCTACGAGCAGTACTTC. This encodes CSAGTGDAYEQYF.

This clonotype was observed a few times. V gene TRBV6-2 or TRBV6-3 combines with J gene TRBJ2-2; 9 positions match TRBD2. The CDR3 runs 14 residues. Germline-derived CDR1 and CDR2 are MNHEY and SVGEGT. Losses at the gene ends were 6 bases for V and 6 bases for J; bases not matched to a gene: 5. This CDR3 is CASSRTSEAGELFF. CDR3 in DNA: TGTGCCAGCAGCCGGACTAGCGAGGCCGGGGAGCTGTTTTTT.

The chain couples TRBV5-6 to TRBJ2-3; D remains ambiguous. Trimming stripped 0 bases from V and 7 bases from J, with 9 bases between. The CDR3 sequence is 13 residues long. Germline CDR1 SGHDT, CDR2 YYEEEE. The CDR3 reads CASSLGSMNTQYF. In DNA form, the CDR3 reads TGTGCCAGCAGCTTGGGGAGCATGAATACGCAGTATTTT.

This clonotype was seen more than once but under ten times. V usage is TRBV5-1 and J usage is TRBJ2-1; TRBD2 aligns across 13 bases. This CDR3 has 17 amino acids. Germline-derived CDR1 and CDR2 are SGHRS and YFSETQ. Trimming cost V 2 bases and J 7 bases; bases outside gene matches: 9. CDR3 in amino acids: CASSLLTSGRAWNEQFF. CDR3 DNA sequence: TGCGCCAGCAGCTTACTAACTAGCGGGAGGGCCTGGAATGAGCAGTTCTTC.

This chain joins TRBV9 and TRBJ2-7, with 8 bases matching TRBD2. There are 16 residues in the CDR3. With V trimmed by 0 bases and J by 2 bases, 7 bases remained unmatched. Germline-derived CDR1 and CDR2 are SGDLS and YYNGEE. The CDR3, as DNA: TGTGCCAGCAGCGTAGGGGGTAGCGGGACTCCCTACGAGCAGTACTTC. Translation gives CASSVGGSGTPYEQYF.

This clonotype was seen many times. A read error may account for a junction end that differs from germline. The chain joins TRBV18 to TRBJ2-1; either TRBD1 or TRBD2 may fit D (5 bases each). The CDR3 contains 15 residues. Germline CDR1 reads KGHSH; CDR2 reads LQKENI. The CDR3 DNA sequence: TGCGCCAGCAGCCCTACTGGGGGCTCCTACAATGAGCAGTTCTTC. It translates to CASSPTGGSYNEQFF.

In this sample, this clonotype turned up a few times. V gene TRBV29-1 combines with J gene TRBJ2-1; 10 bases align to TRBD2. This CDR3 has 13 amino acids. J lost 3 bases, V lost 6 bases, and 2 bases had no gene match. Germline V lookup: CDR1 SQVTM, CDR2 ANQGSEA. In DNA, the CDR3 is TGCAGCGTACGGACTAGCGGCTACAATGAGCAGTTCTTC. Amino acids: CSVRTSGYNEQFF.

The rearrangement uses TRBV20-1 and TRBJ2-5, with unresolved D. The germline V gene has CDR1 DFQATT and CDR2 SNEGSKA (reference sequence). V lost 4 bases and J lost 0, with 12 bases in between. The CDR3 consists of 14 residues. The CDR3 DNA sequence: TGCAGTGCTAAAAGACTCCTGTACCAAGAGACCCAGTACTTC. Translated, it gives CSAKRLLYQETQYF.

The table lists this clonotype with a few counts. The gene calls are TRBV5-1 and TRBJ2-2, with TRBD1 matching 8 bases. V was clipped by 2 bases and J by 3 bases; unmatched bases: 3. The CDR3 length is 15 residues. CDR1 and CDR2 (germline): SGHRS, YFSETQ. The CDR3 protein is CASSFGQGDTGELFF. The CDR3 DNA reads as TGCGCCAGCAGCTTCGGACAGGGCGACACCGGGGAGCTGTTTTTT.

This clonotype was detected only a few times. The gene calls are TRBV18 and TRBJ2-7, with 9 positions matching TRBD1. The CDR3 consists of 13 residues. With V trimmed by 6 bases and J by 6 bases, 6 bases remained unmatched. Germline V gene sequence: CDR1 KGHSH, CDR2 LQKENI. The CDR3 coding sequence is TGTGCCAGCTCCCGGGACAGGGAGGGCGAGCAGTACTTC. Translated: CASSRDREGEQYF.

This clonotype was detected a few times. This chain uses TRBV4-3 with TRBJ2-2; either TRBD1 or TRBD2 may supply D (5 bases each). From germline, CDR1 is LGHNA and CDR2 YSLEER. V gave up 5 bases and J gave up 6 bases, with 10 bases separating them. This CDR3 has 13 residues. CDR3 region: CASSLMGAGELFF. The CDR3 nucleotides are TGCGCCAGCAGCTTGATGGGGGCCGGGGAGCTGTTTTTT.

There are a few counts of this clonotype. This chain links TRBV7-9 with TRBJ2-5; 12 bases align to TRBD2. J lost 6 bases, V lost 3 bases, and 8 bases had no gene match. The CDR3 consists of 16 residues. Germline V gives CDR1 SEHNR, CDR2 FQNEAQ (reference sequence). The CDR3 DNA follows: TGTGCCAGCAGCTTGGAGACTAGCGGGAGTAGGAAGACCCAGTACTTC. It is translated as CASSLETSGSRKTQYF.

The chain combines TRBV18 with TRBJ1-1; D remains unclear. The germline gives CDR1 KGHSH, CDR2 LQKENI. Trimming removed 4 bases at V and 1 base at J, with 7 bases between. This CDR3 contains 13 residues. In nucleotides, the CDR3 is TGTGCCAGCTCACGGAAGCCGAACACTGAAGCTTTCTTT. This translates into CASSRKPNTEAFF.